This T cell receptor (beta chain) was sequenced during a study of blood T cell repertoires in COVID-19. This clone was seen a handful of times. Study members were between roughly 18 and 100 years old and lived in roughly 24 US regions. Which cohort a participant joined came from the clinical history participants gave. Per the study methods: Quantification of nucleated cells was approximated via reference gene primer amplification. Assay: immunoSEQ multiplex PCR; the TCRdb copy retains only in-frame clones and omits some. Clonal size and the V and J genes are those of that table, whereas D and trimming came from the DNA. Here the sample spans roughly 150,000 clones, roughly 88% being singletons. Germline V gene lookup returns CDR1 MDHEN and CDR2 SYDVKM. The CDR3 extends over 14 amino acids. The V gene end was trimmed by 7 bases and the J gene end by 3 bases; junction bases not matched to a gene: 7.

The sample comprised PBMCs or T cells enriched from blood (not recorded which). The chain is built from TRBV28 and TRBJ1-1; 8 nucleotides line up with TRBD1. The receptor was isolated from a man aged 65 to 79 who had been exposed to COVID-19. The CDR3 sequence is CASTNRGSDTEAFF. The CDR3 region has the DNA TGTGCCAGCACTAACAGGGGGAGCGACACTGAAGCTTTCTTT.